This T cell receptor beta chain derives from a study of blood T cell repertoires in COVID-19. This CDR3 region has 15 residues. The germline V gene has CDR1 SNHLY and CDR2 FYNNEI. V shed 6 bases, J shed 9 bases, and the junction held 11 bases outside the gene matches. The repertoire was sequenced with immunoSEQ multiplex PCR; TCRdb's copy has only in-frame clones and lacks some. The data show over 150,000 clones, 60% to 85% seen once. The V call is TRBV2, the J call TRBJ1-6; 7 nucleotides line up with TRBD1. The source is a man aged 55 to 70 with acute or convalescent COVID-19. The sample comprised peripheral blood. CDR3 region: CASRSETGNRSPLHF. For the CDR3, the DNA is TGTGCCAGCAGGTCCGAGACAGGGAATCGTTCACCCCTCCACTTT.